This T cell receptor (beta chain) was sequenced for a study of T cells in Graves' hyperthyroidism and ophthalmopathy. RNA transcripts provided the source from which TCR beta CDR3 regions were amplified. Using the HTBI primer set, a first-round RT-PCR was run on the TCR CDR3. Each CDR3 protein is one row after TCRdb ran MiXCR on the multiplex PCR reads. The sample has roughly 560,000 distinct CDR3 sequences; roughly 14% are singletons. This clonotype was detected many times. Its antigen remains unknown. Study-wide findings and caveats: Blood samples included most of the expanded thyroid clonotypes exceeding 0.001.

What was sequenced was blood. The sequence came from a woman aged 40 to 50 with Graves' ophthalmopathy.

The DNA of the CDR3 is TGCAGTGCTAGAGCTAGCGGGAGTGTGACCGGGGAGCTGTTTTTT. Encoded protein: CSARASGSVTGELFF. This chain connects TRBV20-1 to TRBJ2-2; 10 bases map to TRBD2. Germline CDR1 reads DFQATT; CDR2 reads SNEGSKA (reference sequence). V shed 1 base, J shed 5 bases, and the junction held 4 bases outside the gene matches. This CDR3 spans 15 amino acids.